The 5 T cell receptor beta chains below all came from one sample that was sequenced in a study of beta chain features in type 1 diabetes. cDNA synthesis used the whole RNA isolate, giving expressed TCRB sequences. The table came from immunoSEQ multiplex PCR; TCRdb's copy has only in-frame clones and leaves some out. This sample has approximately 340,000 clones; around 16% occur once, and the top ten carry approximately 0.019%. The specimen sequenced was naive CD4+ T cells from blood. Receptors originate from a woman aged 18-35 years in good health.

The chain joins TRBV7-2 to TRBJ2-5; TRBD2 aligns across 8 bases. Germline assignment: CDR1 SGHTA and CDR2 FQGNSA. This CDR3 has 15 residues. The trim removed 2 bases at V and 5 bases at J, leaving 7 bases unmatched. The CDR3 sequence is CASSLRGGRSETQYF. DNA for the CDR3: TGTGCCAGCAGCTTAAGGGGCGGGAGGTCGGAGACCCAGTACTTC. Looking up the rest from reference TRBV7-2 and TRBJ2-5 gives the full variable domain: GAGVSQSPSNKVTEKGKDVELRCDPISGHTALYWYRQSLGQGLEFLIYFQGNSAPDKSGLPSDRFSAERTGGSVSTLTIQRTQQEDSAVYLCASSLRGGRSETQYFGPGTRLLVL.

V is TRBV7-2 and J is TRBJ1-3, with D maybe TRBD1 (6 bases). The germline gives CDR1 SGHTA, CDR2 FQGNSA. The V end was cut by 7 bases, the J end by 0 bases, with 19 bases between. The CDR3 has 17 residues. In DNA form, the CDR3 reads TGTGCCAGCACTCATCAGGGGACCCTCCTCTCTGGAAACACCATATATTTT. Its protein is CASTHQGTLLSGNTIYF. Full variable domain (rest looked up from reference TRBV7-2 and TRBJ1-3): GAGVSQSPSNKVTEKGKDVELRCDPISGHTALYWYRQSLGQGLEFLIYFQGNSAPDKSGLPSDRFSAERTGGSVSTLTIQRTQQEDSAVYLCASTHQGTLLSGNTIYFGEGSWLTVV.

V gene TRBV30 combines with J gene TRBJ2-5; 9 bases are a match to TRBD1. The CDR3 extends over 15 amino acids. In germline, CDR1 is GTSNPN, CDR2 SVGIG (reference sequence). The V and J ends lost 2 bases and 5 bases, in that order; junction bases with no gene match: 9. The CDR3, as DNA: TGTGCCTGGAGTCGACAGGGGGGCACCTGGGAGACCCAGTACTTC. Protein product: CAWSRQGGTWETQYF.

A few counts support this clone. Other DNA sequences within the sample encode an identical CDR3. The chain is built from TRBV5-4 and TRBJ2-7; 12 nucleotides align to TRBD2. After removal of 0 bases from V and 2 bases from J, the junction contained 3 bases not matched to a gene. The germline V gene has CDR1 SGHNT and CDR2 YYREEE (reference sequence). The CDR3 loop spans 16 amino acids. In DNA, the CDR3 is TGTGCCAGCAGCTTGGGGGGACTAGCGGGCGCCTACGAGCAGTACTTC. Translation: CASSLGGLAGAYEQYF.

The V call is TRBV5-6, the J call TRBJ1-5; 9 nucleotides line up with TRBD1. J was trimmed by 6 bases and V by 0 bases; bases with no gene match: 1. The CDR3 extends over 14 amino acids. Germline CDR1 reads SGHDT; CDR2 reads YYEEEE. CDR3 sequence reads: CASSLGDRVQPQHF. The CDR3 DNA follows: TGTGCCAGCAGCTTGGGGGACAGGGTTCAGCCCCAGCATTTT.